The 3 T cell receptor beta chains below all came from one sample that was sequenced in a study of T cell responses to AZD1222 COVID-19 vaccine. The assay was immunoSEQ multiplex PCR, and TCRdb's table has in-frame clones only and misses some. The sample contains approximately 140,000 clones, over 80% of which appear only once. Specimen: peripheral blood, collected on day 0 of MenACWY control vaccination. The receptors shown here come from an adult in good health.

The chain joins TRBV29-1 to TRBJ1-2; D call uncertain. Germline V gene sequence: CDR1 SQVTM, CDR2 ANQGSEA. The CDR3 extends over 11 amino acids. Trimming removed 7 bases at V and 3 bases at J, with 9 bases between. The CDR3 bases are TGCAGCGCCGGAGTAGACTATGGCTACACCTTC. Translated, it gives CSAGVDYGYTF.

This chain joins TRBV19 and TRBJ1-5, with a tentative D call TRBD1 (5 bases). V was clipped by 5 bases and J by 6 bases, with 17 bases between them. The CDR3 length is 15 residues. From germline, CDR1 is LNHDA and CDR2 SQIVND (reference sequence). CDR3 amino acids: CASSFDRTNGQPQHF. CDR3 sequence (DNA): TGTGCCAGTAGTTTTGACCGGACAAACGGTCAGCCCCAGCATTTT.

The chain combines TRBV5-1 with TRBJ2-3, with 10 bases aligning to TRBD1. Trimming removed 4 bases from V and 5 bases from J; junction bases left unmatched: 7. CDR1 is SGHRS and CDR2 is YFSETQ in the germline V gene. This CDR3 is 15 amino acids long. CDR3 sequence: CASSQPGQGKDTQYF. CDR3 in DNA: TGCGCCAGCAGCCAGCCGGGACAGGGGAAAGATACGCAGTATTTT.